This TCR beta chain was profiled in a study of control samples from healthy donors and cancer patients. The table came from immunoSEQ multiplex PCR; TCRdb's copy has only in-frame clones and leaves some out. The sample lists around 68,000 clones; 84% were seen once. This clonotype originated in a woman aged 45 to 65 with lung cancer. Sample: PBMCs.

CDR3 sequence: CASSPGEGLGTDTQYF. The DNA of the CDR3 is TGCGCCAGCAGCCCCGGGGAAGGACTAGGAACAGATACGCAGTATTTT. This sequence joins TRBV4-3 and TRBJ2-3, with TRBD2 matching over 7 bases. Germline V gives CDR1 LGHNA, CDR2 YSLEER. CDR3 length: 16 residues. Germline trimming cut 4 bases from V and 3 bases from J; bases unmatched to any gene: 10.